The clone carrying this T cell receptor (beta chain) was seen just once. These data are taken from a study of blood T cell repertoires in COVID-19. Study overall: The United States, Italy and Spain supplied acute and convalescent COVID-19 samples.

Original processing methods: From reference gene primer amplification, estimates of nucleated cell counts were derived. Produced via immunoSEQ multiplex PCR; TCRdb's table is partial and in-frame only. V and J calls and clone size are as listed in that table; D and trimming were resolved from the DNA. The repertoire has approximately 170,000 clones, 85% to 95% of them found once; the top ten carry approximately 2%. The CDR3 spans 14 residues. V was cut by 5 bases and J by 3 bases, with 14 bases left in between. In germline, CDR1 is SGHNT, CDR2 YYREEE (reference sequence). The origin of this receptor is a woman aged 60 to 75 with COVID-19, enrolled during active disease. The chain couples TRBV5-4 to TRBJ1-1, with D possibly TRBD1 on 5 matching bases. Sequences were obtained from peripheral blood. CDR3 sequence: CASRFGPRDTEAFF. The CDR3 DNA is TGTGCCAGCAGGTTTGGGCCCAGGGACACTGAAGCTTTCTTT.